This T cell receptor beta chain was identified during a study of identifying expanded T cells in peripheral blood. This table comes from immunoSEQ multiplex PCR, and its TCRdb copy is limited to in-frame clones, with some not included. The sample gives about 85,000 clones, approximately 90% of which show up once; roughly 19% is in the top ten. This sequence originates from a person aged 18 to 70 in good health. Material: blood.

CDR3 sequence: CASRMTSGSPGELFF. The CDR3 bases are TGTGCCAGCAGAATGACTAGCGGGAGCCCCGGGGAGCTGTTTTTT. The J gene is TRBJ2-2, the V gene TRBV2, with TRBD2 matching over 12 bases. V shed 6 bases, J shed 6 bases, and the junction held 5 bases outside the gene matches. This CDR3 is built from 15 residues. The germline gives CDR1 SNHLY, CDR2 FYNNEI.